This TCR beta chain derives from a study of OX40 agonist ivuxolimab in advanced cancers. Across the study: An agonistic human IgG2 monoclonal antibody against OX40 (CD134) was given.

Method: immunoSEQ multiplex PCR; TCRdb's copy keeps in-frame clones and lacks some. This sample has about 59,000 clones, with approximately 90% found just once. This clone has a handful of counts. The V segment lost 0 bases and the J segment 0 bases; nucleotides outside the gene matches: 5. The CDR3 runs to 16 residues. Germline assignment: CDR1 SGHNT and CDR2 YENEEA. V gene TRBV11-3 combines with J gene TRBJ2-7, with 7 bases that match TRBD1. The receptor was derived from an adult with an advanced solid tumor such as melanoma, head and neck, liver or kidney cancer. The sequencing used CD4+ or CD8+ T cells sorted from blood, collected in a trial of the OX40 agonist ivuxolimab. Written as DNA, the CDR3 is TGTGCCAGCAGCTTAGACGCGACAGGGATCTCCTACGAGCAGTACTTC. Translation: CASSLDATGISYEQYF. Full variable domain (missing parts from reference TRBV11-3 and TRBJ2-7): EAGVVQSPRYKIIEKKQPVAFWCNPISGHNTLYWYLQNLGQGPELLIRYENEEAVDDSQLPKDRFSAERLKGVDSTLKIQPAELGDSAVYLCASSLDATGISYEQYFGPGTRLTVT.